This T cell receptor gamma chain was identified in a study of Vδ1+ human thymocytes. RNA was extracted from the cells and then reverse transcribed. CDR3 amplicons came from multiplex PCR with pooled V-gene forward and constant-region reverse primers. TCRdb re-called the multiplex PCR reads with CATT. The sample includes approximately 25,000 gamma-chain clones, roughly 20% of them seen just once. Study outcomes and limitations: Donors shared many TRG clonotypes but few TRD clonotypes. Despite high sort purity, approximately 21% of thymic T cell receptor delta sequences were Vdelta2. Thymic TRG and TRD repertoires appeared highly polyclonal.

Germline V gives CDR1 EGSNGY, CDR2 YDSYNSKV. The length of the CDR3 is 12 residues. V trimming: 0 bases; J trimming: 11 bases; junction bases outside the gene matches: 3. The sorted cells were CD3+ Vdelta1+ Vdelta2- thymocytes from alphabeta-depleted thymus. Between about 97% and 99.6% of sorted thymocytes were Vdelta1+. This clone has just a few counts. Its specificity is unknown. The sample carries other DNA sequences with the same CDR3. The chain carries TRGV2 and TRGJP1. The sequence came from a boy in the first two years of life who had congenital heart surgery. The sequencing input was Vdelta1+ gamma-delta thymocytes from the thymus. This sample's subset: FACS-sorted CD3+ TCRalphabeta- TCRVdelta1+ TCRVdelta2- thymocytes. The CDR3 DNA reads as TGTGCCACCTGGGACGGGCGATGGTTCAAGATATTT. Amino acid sequence: CATWDGRWFKIF.